This entry describes one T cell receptor beta chain. The record originates from a study of cytomegalovirus exposure and HLA in healthy donors. The ends lost 2 bases at V and 1 base at J; junction bases unmatched: 11. Germline CDR1 is SGHAT and CDR2 is FQNNGV. The CDR3 is 19 residues long. The PCR contained 60 Vbeta and 13 Jbeta primers. Libraries were prepared by immunoSEQ multiplex PCR; TCRdb keeps only in-frame clonotypes and omits some of them. The sample includes roughly 180,000 clones, 78% of them seen just once. Sequenced material: PBMCs. This TCR came from a woman aged 25 to 39 in good health and CMV-seropositive. The genes are TRBV11-2 and TRBJ2-2; TRBD2 agrees at 9 bases. The DNA for the CDR3 is TGTGCCAGCAGCTTACGGGCGGGGGGGCCACGTCTGAACACCGGGGAGCTGTTTTTT. Amino acids: CASSLRAGGPRLNTGELFF.